This T cell receptor beta chain is from a study of Tregs in tolerant kidney transplant recipients. TCRdb keeps only in-frame clones here, not all; method: immunoSEQ multiplex PCR. The table has 60,000 or so clones, roughly 88% seen once. Study-wide findings and caveats: In tolerant patients, donor-specific Tregs outgrew total Tregs, suggesting antigen-driven expansion. The most relevant donor-specific Treg TCRbeta repertoire apparently came from expansion with activated donor B cells.

The V end was cut by 8 bases, the J end by 3 bases, with 5 bases between. The germline V gene has CDR1 MNHEY and CDR2 SVGAGI. This CDR3 is built from 10 residues. Unstimulated Tregs (CD4+CD25+CD127-) and CD4+CD25- non-Tregs were sorted from PBMCs. Regarding this clone: Its specificity is unknown.

The V gene is TRBV6-5, the J gene TRBJ2-7; D not resolved. This receptor was obtained from a human donor who received a combined kidney and bone marrow transplant. The starting material was Tregs from blood, obtained before the transplant. The CDR3 loop is CASGHYEQYF. DNA of the CDR3: TGTGCCAGCGGCCACTACGAGCAGTACTTC.